Shown below are 24 T cell receptor beta chains from a single sample sequenced in a study of T cell repertoires in ileal Crohn's disease (dated by TCRdb to about 2019). The time point label, as the study defines it: inflamed ileum from the surgical specimen. Receptor amplification or capture employed the immunoSEQ multiplex PCR assay. TCRdb re-hosts the immuneACCESS table, in-frame sequences only. Its copies lack some clones; in the studies checked, an unresolved V gene accounts for under half of them, and the cause for the rest is not known. In this sample the table shows around 1,600 clones, more than 90% of which occur a single time. The ten largest clones capture more than 3.5% of the sample. The sequenced sample was ileal tissue. Every receptor here comes from an adult with Crohn's disease.

This clone occurred once. V is TRBV19 and J is TRBJ2-1; a weak D match, TRBD2 (5 bases). The CDR3 has 15 residues. V was shortened by 3 bases and J by 8 bases, with 17 bases between the two germline ends. Per the germline V gene, CDR1 is LNHDA and CDR2 is SQIVND (reference sequence). The CDR3 nucleotides read TGTGCCAGTAGTATTTCCGGGATGTCCGGTGATGAGCAGTTCTTC. It encodes CASSISGMSGDEQFF.

This chain uses TRBV5-1 with TRBJ1-5, with D unclear. The V gene's germline CDR1 is SGHRS and CDR2 YFSETQ. V lost 0 bases to trimming and J lost 8 bases, with 9 bases between them. The CDR3 has 13 residues. CDR3 protein: CASSLVGGEPQHF. As DNA, the CDR3 is TGCGCCAGCAGCTTGGTTGGTGGGGAGCCCCAGCATTTT.

The chain recombines TRBV10-3 with TRBJ1-2; D not resolved. The CDR3 totals 12 residues. Trimming stripped 4 bases from V and 5 bases from J, with 8 bases between. CDR1 ENHRY and CDR2 SYGVKD come from the germline V gene. This chain's CDR3 is CAISAGGYGYTF. As DNA, the CDR3 is TGTGCCATCAGTGCGGGAGGGTATGGCTACACCTTC.

J is TRBJ1-1 and V is TRBV2, with D perhaps matching TRBD1 (6 bases). This CDR3 spans 15 amino acids. V lost 6 bases and J lost 0, with 14 bases in between. Germline V lookup: CDR1 SNHLY, CDR2 FYNNEI. CDR3 in amino acids: CASSPAKGVNTEAFF. CDR3 nucleotides: TGTGCCAGCAGCCCCGCTAAGGGGGTGAACACTGAAGCTTTCTTT.

This chain links TRBV6-5 with TRBJ1-1; no definite D call. V was shortened by 6 bases and J by 1 base, with 9 bases between the two germline ends. There are 13 residues in the CDR3. CDR1 MNHEY and CDR2 SVGAGI come from the germline V gene. CDR3 coding DNA: TGTGCCAGCAGGAGCGATGCGAACACTGAAGCTTTCTTT. It yields the protein CASRSDANTEAFF.

This clone appeared once. This chain connects TRBV5-1 to TRBJ1-2; D possibly corresponds to TRBD1 (5 bases). Germline V lookup: CDR1 SGHRS, CDR2 YFSETQ. CDR3 size: 14 residues. Trimming stripped 0 bases from V and 5 bases from J, with 11 bases between. The CDR3, as DNA: TGCGCCAGCAGCTTGGTGGGGGAGAGGTATGGCTACACCTTC. Protein sequence: CASSLVGERYGYTF.

The gene calls are TRBV18 and TRBJ2-7; 8 bases line up with TRBD1. Germline V gives CDR1 KGHSH, CDR2 LQKENI. The CDR3 has 17 amino acids. The J segment lost 5 bases and the V segment lost 1 base, leaving 13 bases of the junction unmatched. CDR3 sequence reads: CASSPRVDRVYQNEQYF. Written as DNA, the CDR3 is TGTGCCAGCTCACCACGGGTGGACAGGGTTTATCAGAACGAGCAGTACTTC.

This clone was seen only once. CDR3 coding DNA: TGTGCCAGCAGTGGACAGACGGCGGCGGGCAATCAGCCCCAGCATTTT. Its translation: CASSGQTAAGNQPQHF. The rearrangement joins TRBV2 to TRBJ1-5; a possible D gene is TRBD1 (5 bases). V was pared by 4 bases and J by 2 bases, with 15 bases between. The CDR3 has 16 amino acids. In germline, CDR1 is SNHLY, CDR2 FYNNEI.

The chain has TRBV2 and TRBJ2-7; D is uncertain. The germline V and J ends were trimmed by 5 bases and 3 bases, with 11 bases remaining between them. The CDR3 has 13 residues. Germline V gene lookup returns CDR1 SNHLY and CDR2 FYNNEI. The CDR3 sequence is CASSMGRDYEQYF. For the CDR3, the DNA is TGTGCCAGCAGTATGGGCAGAGACTACGAGCAGTACTTC.

On this clone: One junction end disagrees with the germline gene, perhaps due to a read error. Other DNA sequences in this specimen translate into the identical CDR3. The chain couples TRBV7-2 to TRBJ1-6, with no clear D. The CDR3 has 13 residues. Germline lookup yields CDR1 SGHTA and CDR2 FQGNSA. This CDR3 reads CASSLDGNSPLHF. DNA for the CDR3: TGTGCCAGCAGCTTAGATGGGAATTCACCCCTTCACTTT.

CDR3 sequence (DNA): TGCAGCGTGCAGGGCCCGAACCAAGAGACCCAGTACTTC. Translation: CSVQGPNQETQYF. V usage is TRBV29-1 and J usage is TRBJ2-5; weak D call: TRBD1 (5 bases). Trimming took off 6 bases at V and 0 bases at J, with 11 bases between the two ends. This CDR3 spans 13 amino acids. CDR1 is SQVTM and CDR2 is ANQGSEA in the germline V gene.

The CDR3 spells CSVAVRGQMETQYF. CDR3 in DNA: TGCAGCGTTGCTGTCCGGGGACAGATGGAGACCCAGTACTTC. The rearrangement joins TRBV29-1 to TRBJ2-5; 7 bases align to TRBD1. Germline lookup yields CDR1 SQVTM and CDR2 ANQGSEA. The CDR3 extends over 14 amino acids. V lost 4 bases, J lost 5 bases, and 10 bases stayed unmatched.

J is TRBJ2-4 and V is TRBV6-6, with 7 positions matching TRBD1. The CDR3 extends over 13 amino acids. Germline V gives CDR1 MNHNY, CDR2 SVGAGI (reference sequence). With V trimmed by 4 bases and J by 4 bases, 1 base remained unmatched. The CDR3, as DNA: TGTGCCAGCAGTTGGGGACAGAAAAACATTCAGTACTTC. Protein product: CASSWGQKNIQYF.

This chain joins TRBV7-3 and TRBJ2-3; 7 nucleotides line up with TRBD1. The length of the CDR3 is 14 residues. CDR1 is SGHTA, CDR2 FQGTGA, per germline. The V and J ends lost 5 bases and 5 bases, in that order; junction bases with no gene match: 7. The CDR3 DNA sequence: TGTGCCAGCAGCCCGACAGGGAGTGGAGATACGCAGTATTTT. This sequence encodes CASSPTGSGDTQYF.

This chain joins TRBV10-2 and TRBJ2-7; D might be TRBD1 (6 bases). This CDR3 spans 12 amino acids. The germline gives CDR1 WSHSY, CDR2 SAAADI. The V end was cut by 10 bases, the J end by 7 bases, with 17 bases between. The CDR3 sequence: CAIGRGDGEQYF. The CDR3 region has the DNA TGCGCCATTGGCAGGGGTGACGGAGAGCAGTACTTC.

V usage is TRBV9 and J usage is TRBJ1-2; 7 nucleotides align to TRBD1. With V trimmed by 0 bases and J by 2 bases, 4 bases remained unmatched. This CDR3 has 15 amino acids. Germline values: CDR1 SGDLS, CDR2 YYNGEE. The CDR3 sequence: CASSVGQGENYGYTF. The CDR3 nucleotides are TGTGCCAGCAGCGTAGGACAGGGTGAAAACTATGGCTACACCTTC. Filled out from reference TRBV9 and TRBJ1-2, the complete variable domain reads DSGVTQTPKHLITATGQRVTLRCSPRSGDLSVYWYQQSLDQGLQFLIQYYNGEERAKGNILERFSAQQFPDLHSELNLSSLELGDSALYFCASSVGQGENYGYTFGSGTRLTVV.

The gene calls are TRBV4-3 and TRBJ2-1, with D perhaps matching TRBD1 or TRBD2 (5 bases each). Trimming took off 1 base at V and 2 bases at J, with 12 bases between the two ends. Germline V gene sequence: CDR1 LGHNA, CDR2 YSLEER. The CDR3 is made up of 16 amino acids. CDR3 in amino acids: CASSQGDPGAYNEQFF. The CDR3, as DNA: TGCGCCAGCAGCCAAGGGGACCCCGGCGCCTACAATGAGCAGTTCTTC.

The CDR3, as DNA: TGTGCCAGTAGTATAGTGGTTGCGGGATATAATTCACCCCTCCACTTT. Protein: CASSIVVAGYNSPLHF. The V and J genes are TRBV19 and TRBJ1-6, with D uncertain. Germline lookup yields CDR1 LNHDA and CDR2 SQIVND (reference sequence). Deletions cut 1 base from V and 4 bases from J, with 11 bases between. The CDR3 totals 16 residues.

The V gene is TRBV11-3, the J gene TRBJ2-1; D might be TRBD1 (5 bases). The V gene's germline CDR1 is SGHNT and CDR2 YENEEA. The CDR3 contains 14 residues. The V end lost 1 base, the J end lost 9 bases, and 13 bases lay between the germline ends. The CDR3 DNA sequence: TGTGCCAGCAGCTTAGGGGCAATAGGGGCTGAGCAGTTCTTC. It yields the protein CASSLGAIGAEQFF.

The chain is built from TRBV9 and TRBJ1-5; maybe TRBD1 (5 bases). Germline assignment: CDR1 SGDLS and CDR2 YYNGEE. V was shortened by 0 bases and J by 4 bases, with 11 bases between the two germline ends. The CDR3 is 15 residues long. Here the CDR3 DNA reads TGTGCCAGCAGCGTAGGGGGACTGCCTAATCAGCCCCAGCATTTT. This gives the protein CASSVGGLPNQPQHF.

This chain uses TRBV28 with TRBJ2-4, with D maybe TRBD2 (6 bases). The CDR3 has 15 amino acids. CDR1 is MDHEN, CDR2 SYDVKM, per germline. Trimming stripped 8 bases from V and 0 bases from J, with 14 bases between. CDR3 residues: CASSVGGVAKNIQYF. The CDR3 nucleotides read TGTGCCAGCTCGGTGGGGGGTGTAGCCAAAAACATTCAGTACTTC.

The rearrangement links TRBV2 to TRBJ1-1, with 8 bases lining up with TRBD1. This CDR3 is built from 17 residues. Germline V gene sequence: CDR1 SNHLY, CDR2 FYNNEI. The V gene end was trimmed by 3 bases and the J gene end by 3 bases; junction bases not matched to a gene: 12. In DNA, the CDR3 is TGTGCCAGCAGTGATGGGGCAGGGGGCGAATGGGACACTGAAGCTTTCTTT. Translated, it gives CASSDGAGGEWDTEAFF. The full variable domain, completed using reference TRBV2 and TRBJ1-1, is EPEVTQTPSHQVTQMGQEVILRCVPISNHLYFYWYRQILGQKVEFLVSFYNNEISEKSEIFDDQFSVERPDGSNFTLKIRSTKLEDSAMYFCASSDGAGGEWDTEAFFGQGTRLTVV.

The V and J genes are TRBV4-2 and TRBJ1-1, with D possibly being TRBD1 (5 bases). V was pared by 4 bases and J by 1 base, with 16 bases between. The CDR3 contains 16 residues. Germline V CDR1 and CDR2: LGHNA, YNFKEQ. CDR3 sequence (DNA): TGTGCCAGCAGCCGACAGCTGGGAGGGTCGAACACTGAAGCTTTCTTT. It specifies CASSRQLGGSNTEAFF.

This clone was found once. The chain links TRBV4-1 to TRBJ1-1; D not certain. The CDR3 totals 12 residues. With 1 base removed from V and 7 bases from J, the gap between germline ends came to 7 bases. Looked up from germline, CDR1 is MGHRA and CDR2 is YSYEKL. The CDR3 DNA is TGCGCCAGCAGCCAAGGCGTGGGTGAAGCTTTCTTT. Its translation: CASSQGVGEAFF.